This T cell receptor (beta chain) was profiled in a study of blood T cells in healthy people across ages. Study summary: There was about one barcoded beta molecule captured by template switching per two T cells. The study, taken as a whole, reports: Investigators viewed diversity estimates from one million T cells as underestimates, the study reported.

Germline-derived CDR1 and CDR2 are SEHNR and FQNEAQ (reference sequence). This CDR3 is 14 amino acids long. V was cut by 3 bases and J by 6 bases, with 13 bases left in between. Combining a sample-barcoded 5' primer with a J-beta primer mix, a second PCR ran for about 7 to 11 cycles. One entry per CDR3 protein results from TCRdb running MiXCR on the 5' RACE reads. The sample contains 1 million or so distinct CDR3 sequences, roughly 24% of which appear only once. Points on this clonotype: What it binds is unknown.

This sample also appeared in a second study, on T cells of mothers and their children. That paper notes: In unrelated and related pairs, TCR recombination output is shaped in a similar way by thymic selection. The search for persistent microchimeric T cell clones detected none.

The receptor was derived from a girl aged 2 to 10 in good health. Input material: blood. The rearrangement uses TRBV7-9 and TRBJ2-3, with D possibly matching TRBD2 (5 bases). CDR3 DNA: TGTGCCAGCAGCTTGGAACTAGAAGTGGATACGCAGTATTTT. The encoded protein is CASSLELEVDTQYF.